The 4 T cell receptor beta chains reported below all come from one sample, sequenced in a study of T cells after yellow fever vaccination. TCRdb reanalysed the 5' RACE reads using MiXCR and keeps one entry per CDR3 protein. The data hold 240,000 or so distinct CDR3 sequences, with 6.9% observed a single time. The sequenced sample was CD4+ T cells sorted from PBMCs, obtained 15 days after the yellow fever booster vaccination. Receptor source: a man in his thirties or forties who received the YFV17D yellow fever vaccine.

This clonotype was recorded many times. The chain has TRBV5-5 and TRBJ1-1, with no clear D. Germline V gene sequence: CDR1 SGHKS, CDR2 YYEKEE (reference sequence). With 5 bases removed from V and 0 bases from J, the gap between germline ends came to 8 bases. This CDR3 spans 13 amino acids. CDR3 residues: CASRSNLNTEAFF. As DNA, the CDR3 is TGTGCCAGCAGATCAAACTTGAACACTGAAGCTTTCTTT.

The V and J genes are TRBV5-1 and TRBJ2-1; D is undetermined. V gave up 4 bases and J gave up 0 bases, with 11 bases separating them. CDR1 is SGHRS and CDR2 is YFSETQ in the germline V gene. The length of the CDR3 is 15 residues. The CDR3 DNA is TGCGCCAGCAGCATTCGACAAAGCTCCTACAATGAGCAGTTCTTC. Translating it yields CASSIRQSSYNEQFF.

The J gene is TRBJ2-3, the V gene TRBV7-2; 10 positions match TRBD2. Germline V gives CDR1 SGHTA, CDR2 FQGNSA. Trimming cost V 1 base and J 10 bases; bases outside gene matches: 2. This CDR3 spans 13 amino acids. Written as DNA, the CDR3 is TGTGCCAGCAGCTTAGAACTAGCGGGACCGCAGTATTTT. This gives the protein CASSLELAGPQYF.

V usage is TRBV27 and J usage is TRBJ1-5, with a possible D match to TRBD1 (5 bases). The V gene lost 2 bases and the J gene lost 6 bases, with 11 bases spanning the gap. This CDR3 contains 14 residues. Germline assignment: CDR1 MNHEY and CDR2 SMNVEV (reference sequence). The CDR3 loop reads CASSLVAGRQPQHF. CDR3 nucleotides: TGTGCCAGCAGTTTAGTTGCAGGGCGTCAGCCCCAGCATTTT.